Below, 24 T cell receptor beta chains from the same sample are listed, as sequenced in a study of chemoradiotherapy in HPV16-positive cancers (dated by TCRdb to 2022 to 2024). Receptors were amplified or captured by the immunoSEQ multiplex PCR assay. In its TCRdb copy, this immuneACCESS table keeps in-frame sequences only and misses some clones. Where compared with another copy, unresolved V genes explain less than half of these, and the others have no known cause. For this sample the table gives about 39,000 clones, of which roughly three quarters were detected only once. The ten most abundant clones make up approximately 5.4% of the sample. Sequencing used blood, obtained from a patient who underwent chemoradiotherapy. The receptor set was obtained from a human donor with HPV-associated anogenital cancer.

CDR3 loop: CAWSDRGGAGTDTQYF. The CDR3 nucleotides are TGTGCCTGGAGTGATAGGGGGGGAGCGGGTACAGATACGCAGTATTTT. The rearrangement uses TRBV30 and TRBJ2-3; maybe TRBD2 (7 bases). V was shortened by 1 base and J by 3 bases, with 17 bases between the two germline ends. There are 16 residues in the CDR3. Germline V gene lookup returns CDR1 GTSNPN and CDR2 SVGIG (reference sequence).

The chain links TRBV14 to TRBJ1-6; weak D call: TRBD1 (6 bases). This CDR3 spans 15 amino acids. Germline V gene lookup returns CDR1 SGHDN and CDR2 FVKESK. With 0 bases removed from V and 10 bases from J, the gap between germline ends came to 13 bases. In DNA form, the CDR3 reads TGTGCCAGCAGCCAAGATCCACAGGGTTGGTCACCCCTCCACTTT. Its protein is CASSQDPQGWSPLHF.

The chain carries TRBV4-2 and TRBJ1-6, with TRBD1 identical over 9 bases. The CDR3 covers 15 residues. Germline CDR1 is LGHNA and CDR2 is YNFKEQ. The trim removed 1 base at V and 8 bases at J, leaving 3 bases unmatched. The CDR3 sequence is CASSQGWDRDSPLHF. The CDR3 DNA is TGTGCCAGCAGCCAAGGGTGGGACAGGGATTCACCCCTCCACTTT.

The rearrangement joins TRBV4-1 to TRBJ2-1, with D maybe TRBD2 (6 bases). V was cut by 2 bases and J by 6 bases, with 11 bases left in between. Germline CDR1 is MGHRA and CDR2 is YSYEKL. The CDR3 runs to 14 residues. The CDR3 DNA follows: TGCGCCAGCAGCCAATGGACCGGGGGCAATGAGCAGTTCTTC. Amino acids: CASSQWTGGNEQFF.

The chain uses TRBV5-4 and TRBJ1-5; no definite D call. The germline V gene encodes CDR1 SGHNT and CDR2 YYREEE (reference sequence). Trimming cost V 4 bases and J 0 bases, with 5 bases left between them. There are 13 residues in the CDR3. The CDR3 DNA reads as TGTGCCAGCAGCCGTGATAGCAATCAGCCCCAGCATTTT. Amino acids: CASSRDSNQPQHF.

This clone came up once. Other DNA sequences of this sample code for an identical CDR3. This chain uses TRBV5-1 with TRBJ2-1, with 7 bases aligning to TRBD2. This CDR3 has 17 residues. Losses at the gene ends were 0 bases for V and 0 bases for J; bases not matched to a gene: 6. CDR1 and CDR2 (germline): SGHRS, YFSETQ. The CDR3 DNA reads TGCGCCAGCAGCTTGGAAGCTAGCGGCAGCTCCTACAATGAGCAGTTCTTC. It codes for CASSLEASGSSYNEQFF.

This clone was picked up a small number of times. V gene TRBV5-1 combines with J gene TRBJ1-2; D is perhaps TRBD1 (6 bases). Trimming left V 4 bases short and J 8 bases short, with 12 bases between. Germline V gene sequence: CDR1 SGHRS, CDR2 YFSETQ. This CDR3 spans 12 amino acids. CDR3 nucleotide sequence: TGCGCCAGCAGCACTTCAGGGGTGGGCTACACCTTC. Its translation: CASSTSGVGYTF.

This chain connects TRBV19 to TRBJ1-2, with D uncertain. Trimming left V 7 bases short and J 4 bases short, with 16 bases between. The CDR3 is made up of 14 amino acids. Per the germline V gene, CDR1 is LNHDA and CDR2 is SQIVND (reference sequence). CDR3 sequence reads: CASTPDTPIYGYTF. CDR3 sequence (DNA): TGTGCCAGTACCCCGGATACCCCCATCTATGGCTACACCTTC.

This clone was counted only a few times. The CDR3 DNA reads as TGTGCCATGAAGGGACAGTTTAATGAAAAACTGTTTTTT. Translating gives CAMKGQFNEKLFF. The chain is built from TRBV6-6 and TRBJ1-4; 7 positions agree with TRBD1. This CDR3 spans 13 amino acids. CDR1 and CDR2 from the germline V gene are MNHNY and SVGAGI (reference sequence). V gave up 10 bases and J gave up 4 bases; unmatched junction bases: 6.

This chain uses TRBV7-9 with TRBJ2-1; the match to TRBD2 covers 10 bases. Trimming at V came to 5 bases and at J to 7 bases, leaving 14 bases not matched to a gene. The CDR3 covers 17 residues. Germline CDR1 is SEHNR and CDR2 is FQNEAQ (reference sequence). The CDR3 bases are TGTGCCAGCAGCCCCTTGTGGGGAGCGGGGGGGCCGAATGAGCAGTTCTTC. Protein product: CASSPLWGAGGPNEQFF.

The V and J genes are TRBV10-3 and TRBJ2-7; a possible D gene is TRBD2 (6 bases). V was pared by 7 bases and J by 4 bases, with 17 bases between. The length of the CDR3 is 14 residues. The germline V gene encodes CDR1 ENHRY and CDR2 SYGVKD. DNA for the CDR3: TGTGCCATCACCGCTGGGGCGGGGTTATACGAGCAGTACTTC. It specifies CAITAGAGLYEQYF.

The rearrangement joins TRBV27 to TRBJ1-1, with D hard to call. Germline V gene lookup returns CDR1 MNHEY and CDR2 SMNVEV (reference sequence). Trimming shortened V by 6 bases and J by 1 base, and 15 bases separated the two germline ends. The CDR3 contains 15 residues. The CDR3 region has the DNA TGTGCCAGCAGCCATGAGGTAACAGCGAACACTGAAGCTTTCTTT. Amino acids: CASSHEVTANTEAFF.

The DNA of the CDR3 is TGCGCCAGCAGCTTGCAAGGGGACACCTACGAGCAGTACTTC. Translating gives CASSLQGDTYEQYF. The chain employs TRBV5-1 and TRBJ2-7; weak D call: TRBD1 (6 bases). The germline V gene encodes CDR1 SGHRS and CDR2 YFSETQ. Trimming removed 1 base at V and 2 bases at J, with 10 bases between. This CDR3 spans 14 amino acids.

CDR3 coding DNA: TGTGCCTGGAGTGTACGCAGCAATGAGCAGTTCTTC. Protein: CAWSVRSNEQFF. This chain links TRBV30 with TRBJ2-1; D is unclear. With 0 bases removed from V and 6 bases from J, the gap between germline ends came to 6 bases. CDR1 and CDR2 from the germline V gene are GTSNPN and SVGIG (reference sequence). This CDR3 region has 12 residues.

This chain connects TRBV5-6 to TRBJ2-5, with no clear D. The CDR3 has 15 residues. Germline CDR1 is SGHDT and CDR2 is YYEEEE. The ends were cut back, 1 base at V and 0 bases at J, with 10 bases in the middle. CDR3 bases: TGTGCCAGCAGCTTGATCGGCAACAACCAAGAGACCCAGTACTTC. Its translation: CASSLIGNNQETQYF.

This clone occurred a few times. The V gene is TRBV18, the J gene TRBJ1-2, with D uncertain. Trimming shortened V by 4 bases and J by 4 bases, and 7 bases separated the two germline ends. There are 12 residues in the CDR3. Germline values: CDR1 KGHSH, CDR2 LQKENI. CDR3 loop: CASSHPSYGYTF. In DNA form, the CDR3 reads TGTGCCAGCTCACATCCCAGCTATGGCTACACCTTC. Filled out from reference TRBV18 and TRBJ1-2, the complete variable domain reads NAGVMQNPRHLVRRRGQEARLRCSPMKGHSHVYWYRQLPEEGLKFMVYLQKENIIDESGMPKERFSAEFPKEGPSILRIQQVVRGDSAAYFCASSHPSYGYTFGSGTRLTVV.

The chain joins TRBV5-6 to TRBJ2-3, with 13 bases identical to TRBD2. The CDR3 covers 16 residues. In germline, CDR1 is SGHDT, CDR2 YYEEEE. With 3 bases clipped from V and 10 bases from J, the junction kept 11 bases outside the gene matches. The CDR3 protein is CASSSPGLAGVLAQYF. DNA of the CDR3: TGTGCCAGCAGCTCTCCTGGACTAGCGGGGGTACTAGCGCAGTATTTT.

J is TRBJ2-7 and V is TRBV11-3; no clear D. CDR1 is SGHNT and CDR2 is YENEEA in the germline V gene. V lost 4 bases, J lost 5 bases, and 3 bases lay in between. The CDR3 is 10 residues long. The CDR3 nucleotides read TGTGCCAGCAGCTCACACGAGCAGTACTTC. It translates to CASSSHEQYF.

The gene calls are TRBV5-1 and TRBJ1-2; 8 nucleotides align to TRBD1. CDR1 SGHRS and CDR2 YFSETQ come from the germline V gene. The CDR3 totals 15 residues. The ends lost 5 bases at V and 4 bases at J; junction bases unmatched: 10. This CDR3 is CASRSGTGKGYGYTF. The CDR3 region has the DNA TGCGCCAGCAGATCCGGGACAGGAAAGGGCTATGGCTACACCTTC.

This clone was detected only a few times. The genes are TRBV4-3 and TRBJ2-1, with unresolved D. This CDR3 contains 13 residues. Germline V gene lookup returns CDR1 LGHNA and CDR2 YSLEER. With 0 bases removed from V and 7 bases from J, the gap between germline ends came to 7 bases. CDR3 DNA sequence: TGCGCCAGCAGCCAAGATCTGGGGAATGAGCAGTTCTTC. Protein product: CASSQDLGNEQFF.

This clone appeared a single time. The chain has TRBV15 and TRBJ1-2, with D possibly TRBD1 on 5 matching bases. CDR3 length equals 14 residues. Between the trimmed V and J ends, which lost 1 base and 6 bases, there was a span of 12 bases. From germline, CDR1 is LNHNV and CDR2 YYDKDF (reference sequence). CDR3 residues: CATSRGQGANGYTF. CDR3 DNA: TGTGCCACCAGCAGAGGGCAGGGTGCCAATGGCTACACCTTC.

The chain combines TRBV5-4 with TRBJ1-1; D gene uncertain. Germline V lookup: CDR1 SGHNT, CDR2 YYREEE (reference sequence). The V end was cut by 0 bases, the J end by 5 bases, with 11 bases between. This CDR3 region has 14 residues. Here the CDR3 DNA reads TGTGCCAGCAGCTTGGTGCGGGGAGGGACTGAAGCTTTCTTT. Its translation: CASSLVRGGTEAFF.

The rearrangement joins TRBV9 to TRBJ2-3; D is ambiguous. CDR3 length: 15 amino acids. Germline lookup yields CDR1 SGDLS and CDR2 YYNGEE. V lost 4 bases, J lost 2 bases, and 14 bases lay in between. This chain's CDR3 is CASSPLGGTTDTQYF. In DNA form, the CDR3 reads TGTGCCAGCAGCCCCCTCGGCGGAACCACAGATACGCAGTATTTT.

The CDR3 DNA follows: TGCAGCGTTCTTAGGGGGATCGAAGCTTTCTTT. This codes for CSVLRGIEAFF. J is TRBJ1-1 and V is TRBV29-1, with a tentative D call TRBD1 (6 bases). This CDR3 contains 11 residues. Germline lookup yields CDR1 SQVTM and CDR2 ANQGSEA. Trimming cost V 5 bases and J 8 bases, with 12 bases left between them.